Listed below are T cell receptor beta chains from one sample, sequenced in a study of immune evolution from preneoplasia to lung adenocarcinoma. Some clones are missing from TCRdb's copy, which holds only in-frame ones; the method was immunoSEQ multiplex PCR. The repertoire consists of 5,000 or so clones, with 83% occurring once and the leading ten covering approximately 4%. Sequencing was carried out using FFPE adjacent normal lung tissue. These receptors all stem from a person between 65 and 80 years old with lung adenocarcinoma. The CDR3 runs from the conserved cysteine through the conserved F or W. Each record gives: clone size, V gene, CDR3 protein. Size is stated for part of the rows, as once, few or many counts, or as a class when the clone is expanded.

once,TRBV6-1,CASRPGLASETQYF
-,TRBV2,CASSDGQGPAEAFF
-,TRBV30,CAWSEGTGGFSEQFF
-,TRBV6-5,CASSYSHGVGTEAFF
-,TRBV11-3,CASSLKAGIYEQYF
-,TRBV6-1,CASSGDSNNQPQHF
few,TRBV7-9,CASSPTMGGNQPQHF
once,TRBV5-1,CASSQGGDTYEQYF
once,TRBV30,CAWGTTGEGNQPQHF
-,TRBV12-2,CAPGNDPDRYEQYF
-,TRBV2,CASSEAGPLGNEQFF
-,TRBV19,CASKGGPMNTEAFF
-,TRBV9,CASSVDLHLSGNTIYF
-,TRBV13,CASKGGHEQYF
-,TRBV18,CASSPTGGTEAFF
-,TRBV7-8,CASSLATGGYEQYF
-,TRBV11-3,CASSLKAGISYEQFF
-,TRBV7-8,CASSRGTQYEKLFF
-,TRBV28,CASSSGVRYGYTF
-,TRBV20-1,CSALFNTQYF
once,TRBV15,CATSRPGSTETQYF
once,TRBV5-1,CASSITQGAKQETQYF
-,TRBV6-5,CASRLGAGNQPQHF
once,TRBV6-5,CASTLWPEAFF
-,TRBV30,CAWQDSNQPQHF
-,TRBV29-1,CSVEDADSYGYTF
-,TRBV28,CASSPSGGRKIYGYTF